Listed here are 10 T cell receptor beta chains from one sample, sequenced in a study of cytotoxic CD8 clonotypes in ibrutinib-treated CLL. Sequenced by immunoSEQ multiplex PCR; TCRdb stores in-frame clones only, minus some. The sample lists tens of thousands of clones; 70% to 90% were seen once. The specimen comprised PBMCs, sampled after 24 months of ibrutinib treatment. The receptors were gathered from a human donor with chronic lymphocytic leukemia.

The J gene is TRBJ2-1, the V gene TRBV19; TRBD2 agrees at 13 bases. J lost 8 bases, V lost 0 bases, and 4 bases had no gene match. The CDR3 contains 16 residues. Germline V gene lookup returns CDR1 LNHDA and CDR2 SQIVND (reference sequence). CDR3 residues: CASSIEGLAGIDEQFF. CDR3 DNA sequence: TGTGCCAGTAGTATAGAGGGACTAGCGGGAATCGATGAGCAGTTCTTC.

On this clone: One junction end does not reproduce the germline sequence, and a read error may be involved. The J gene is TRBJ1-4, the V gene TRBV18, with 12 nucleotides matching TRBD1. The CDR3 totals 18 residues. Germline CDR1 and CDR2: KGHSH and LQKENI. The CDR3 coding sequence is TGTGCCAGCTCATCACCCCCGGGACAGGGGGCGTTAAGGGAAAAACTGTTTTTT. Amino acids: CASSSPPGQGALREKLFF.

The chain couples TRBV4-2 to TRBJ1-2, with D unresolved. CDR3 length equals 15 residues. Germline V gene sequence: CDR1 LGHNA, CDR2 YNFKEQ. Trimming took off 0 bases at V and 3 bases at J, with 11 bases between the two ends. CDR3 nucleotides: TGTGCCAGCAGCCAAGAGACGGCAGGAGACTATGGCTACACCTTC. Encoded protein: CASSQETAGDYGYTF.

The rearrangement uses TRBV6-1 and TRBJ2-7; no definite D call. The CDR3 covers 17 residues. Per the germline V gene, CDR1 is MNHNS and CDR2 is SASEGT. V was pared by 0 bases and J by 2 bases, with 17 bases between. DNA for the CDR3: TGTGCCAGCAGTGAAGCGTTCGGGCAACTCAATCCCTACGAGCAGTACTTC. Its protein is CASSEAFGQLNPYEQYF.

This sequence joins TRBV5-1 and TRBJ1-4, with TRBD1 identical over 8 bases. The length of the CDR3 is 13 residues. Germline loops: CDR1 SGHRS, CDR2 YFSETQ. V shed 9 bases and J 6 bases; nucleotides not matched to a gene: 7. The DNA of the CDR3 is TGCGCCAACCCCAGGGGGCTGGATGAAAAACTGTTTTTT. Protein sequence: CANPRGLDEKLFF. The full variable domain, with the rest looked up from reference TRBV5-1 and TRBJ1-4, is KAGVTQTPRYLIKTRGQQVTLSCSPISGHRSVSWYQQTPGQGLQFLFEYFSETQRNKGNFPGRFSGRQFSNSRSEMNVSTLELGDSALYLCANPRGLDEKLFFGSGTQLSVL.

V usage is TRBV7-2 and J usage is TRBJ2-3, with D hard to call. Per germline, CDR1 SGHTA and CDR2 FQGNSA. CDR3 length: 11 residues. Trimming took off 5 bases at V and 8 bases at J, with 8 bases between the two ends. The CDR3 here is CASSPPPTQYF. Here the CDR3 DNA reads TGTGCCAGCAGCCCACCGCCTACGCAGTATTTT.

This sequence joins TRBV4-3 and TRBJ2-7, with D uncertain. The CDR3 has 13 amino acids. Trimming took 1 base from V and 4 from J, leaving 8 bases between them. The germline V gene has CDR1 LGHNA and CDR2 YSLEER. In DNA, the CDR3 is TGCGCCAGCAGCCAAGGACTTCAGTACGAGCAGTACTTC. This sequence encodes CASSQGLQYEQYF.

The rearrangement joins TRBV7-3 to TRBJ1-1, with TRBD1 identical over 10 bases. Germline assignment: CDR1 SGHTA and CDR2 FQGTGA. After removal of 3 bases from V and 11 bases from J, the junction contained 6 bases not matched to a gene. The CDR3 extends over 13 amino acids. The DNA for the CDR3 is TGTGCCAGCAGCTTGGACAGGGGGTCGGTCGCTTTCTTT. As protein: CASSLDRGSVAFF.

The V gene is TRBV7-2, the J gene TRBJ2-3; D is uncertain. The CDR3 is 14 amino acids. Trimming pared 5 bases from V and 8 bases from J, leaving 17 bases between. The germline V gene encodes CDR1 SGHTA and CDR2 FQGNSA. CDR3: CASSLAVGRGTQYF. The CDR3 DNA sequence: TGTGCCAGCAGCCTGGCCGTGGGTCGCGGTACGCAGTATTTT.

The table lists this clone with a count of one. The V call is TRBV5-4, the J call TRBJ2-1, with 10 nucleotides matching TRBD2. CDR3 length: 15 residues. Germline V gene lookup returns CDR1 SGHNT and CDR2 YYREEE (reference sequence). Trimming at V came to 0 bases and at J to 6 bases, leaving 3 bases not matched to a gene. As DNA, the CDR3 is TGTGCCAGCAGCTTGGGGCTAGCGGGAGTCAATGAGCAGTTCTTC. Translation: CASSLGLAGVNEQFF.